This T cell receptor (beta chain) came from a study of OX40 agonist ivuxolimab in advanced cancers. Study-level points and caveats: The mean number of expanded clones was higher in CD8+ T cells than in CD4+.

Data came from immunoSEQ multiplex PCR; TCRdb stores just in-frame clones and leaves some out. The table has approximately 76,000 clones, 80% to 90% seen once. About this clone itself: Its antigen is undetermined.

The CDR3 spans 13 residues. The germline V and J ends were trimmed by 3 bases and 7 bases, with 7 bases remaining between them. Looked up from germline, CDR1 is KGHSH and CDR2 is LQKENI. This clonotype was obtained from an adult with an advanced solid tumor such as melanoma, head and neck, liver or kidney cancer. This sample comprised CD4+ or CD8+ T cells sorted from blood, obtained in a trial of the OX40 agonist ivuxolimab. The rearrangement links TRBV18 to TRBJ1-6; the D gene is possibly TRBD1 (6 bases). This CDR3 reads CASSPDRNSPLHF. The CDR3 coding sequence is TGTGCCAGCTCACCTGACAGGAATTCACCCCTCCACTTT.